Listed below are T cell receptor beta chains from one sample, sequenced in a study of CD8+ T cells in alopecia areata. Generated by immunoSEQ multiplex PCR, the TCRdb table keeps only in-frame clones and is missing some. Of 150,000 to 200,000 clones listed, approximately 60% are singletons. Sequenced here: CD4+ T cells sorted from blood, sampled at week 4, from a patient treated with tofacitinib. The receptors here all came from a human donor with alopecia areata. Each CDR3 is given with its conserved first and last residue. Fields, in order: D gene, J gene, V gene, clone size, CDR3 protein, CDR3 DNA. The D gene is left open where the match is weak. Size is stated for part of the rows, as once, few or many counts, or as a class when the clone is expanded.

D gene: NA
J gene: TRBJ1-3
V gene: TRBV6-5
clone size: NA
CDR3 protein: CASSHRQFSGNTIYF
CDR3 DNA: TGTGCCAGCAGTCACCGACAGTTCTCTGGAAACACCATATATTTT

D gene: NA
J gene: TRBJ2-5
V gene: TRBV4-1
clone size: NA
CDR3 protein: CASSQDLGVLRTQYF
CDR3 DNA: TGCGCCAGCAGCCAAGATCTGGGCGTTTTACGGACCCAGTACTTC

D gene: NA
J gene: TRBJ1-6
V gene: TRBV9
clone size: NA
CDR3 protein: CASSVEQGSSPLHF
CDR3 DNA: TGTGCCAGCAGCGTAGAGCAGGGGAGTTCACCCCTCCACTTT

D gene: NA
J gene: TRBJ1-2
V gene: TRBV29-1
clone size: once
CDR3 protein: CSVEVLDHGYTF
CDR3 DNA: TGCAGCGTTGAAGTGTTGGATCATGGCTACACCTTC

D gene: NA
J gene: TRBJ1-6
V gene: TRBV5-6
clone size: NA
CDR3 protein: CASSWGAAKSPLHF
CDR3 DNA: TGTGCCAGCAGTTGGGGTGCGGCCAAGTCACCCCTCCACTTT

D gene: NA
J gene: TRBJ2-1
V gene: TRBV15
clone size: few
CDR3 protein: CATSRVRDEQFF
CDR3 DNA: TGTGCCACCAGCAGAGTCCGGGACGAGCAGTTCTTC

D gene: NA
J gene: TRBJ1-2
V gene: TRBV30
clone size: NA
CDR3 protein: CAWSLGASYGYTF
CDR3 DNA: TGTGCCTGGAGTCTAGGAGCTTCCTATGGCTACACCTTC

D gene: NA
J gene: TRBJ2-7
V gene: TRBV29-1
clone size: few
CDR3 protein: CSVAAVYEQYF
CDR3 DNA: TGCAGCGTTGCCGCAGTCTACGAGCAGTACTTC

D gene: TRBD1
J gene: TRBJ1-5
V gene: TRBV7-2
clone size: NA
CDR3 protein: CASSLDRGQPQHF
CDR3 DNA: TGTGCCAGCAGCCTTGACAGGGGTCAGCCCCAGCATTTT

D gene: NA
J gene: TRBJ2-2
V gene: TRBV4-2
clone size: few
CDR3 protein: CASSQVIAGPGELFF
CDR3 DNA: TGTGCCAGCAGCCAAGTCATCGCGGGGCCCGGGGAGCTGTTTTTT

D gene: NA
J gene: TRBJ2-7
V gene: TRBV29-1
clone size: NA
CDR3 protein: CSVAVSRSAYEQYF
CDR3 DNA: TGCAGCGTTGCGGTTTCACGGAGCGCCTACGAGCAGTACTTC

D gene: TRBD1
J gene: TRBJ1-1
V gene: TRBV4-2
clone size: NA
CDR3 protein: CASSQGTGLNTEAFF
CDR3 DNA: TGTGCCAGCAGCCAGGGGACAGGGTTGAACACTGAAGCTTTCTTT

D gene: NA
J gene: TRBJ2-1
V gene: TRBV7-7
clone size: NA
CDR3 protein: CASSLIGDNEQFF
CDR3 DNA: TGTGCTAGCAGCTTAATAGGGGACAATGAGCAGTTCTTC

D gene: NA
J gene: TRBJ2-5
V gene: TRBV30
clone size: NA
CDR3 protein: CAWSEGGSRTQYF
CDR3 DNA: TGTGCCTGGAGTGAGGGCGGATCCAGGACCCAGTACTTC

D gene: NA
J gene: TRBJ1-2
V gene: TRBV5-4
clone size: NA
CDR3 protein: CASSLEGINYGYTF
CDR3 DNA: TGTGCCAGCAGCTTGGAAGGGATTAACTATGGCTACACCTTC

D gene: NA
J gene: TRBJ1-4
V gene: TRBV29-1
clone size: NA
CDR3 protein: CSVGLGPGGKLFF
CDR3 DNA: TGCAGCGTGGGTTTGGGGCCTGGCGGAAAACTGTTTTTT

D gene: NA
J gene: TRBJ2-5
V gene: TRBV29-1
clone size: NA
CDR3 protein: CSVGRGGHGETQYF
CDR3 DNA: TGCAGCGTTGGGAGGGGAGGTCATGGAGAGACCCAGTACTTC

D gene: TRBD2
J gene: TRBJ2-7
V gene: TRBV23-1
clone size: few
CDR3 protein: CASSHATSGAYYEQYF
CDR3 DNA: TGCGCCAGCAGTCACGCGACTAGCGGGGCCTACTACGAGCAGTACTTC

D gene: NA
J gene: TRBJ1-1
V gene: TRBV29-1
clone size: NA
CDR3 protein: CSVAPILNMNTEAFF
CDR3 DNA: TGCAGCGTGGCCCCCATTCTGAACATGAACACTGAAGCTTTCTTT

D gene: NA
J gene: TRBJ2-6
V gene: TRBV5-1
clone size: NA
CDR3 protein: CASSLSTNSGANVLTF
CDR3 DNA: TGCGCCAGCAGCTTGTCAACAAACTCTGGGGCCAACGTCCTGACTTTC

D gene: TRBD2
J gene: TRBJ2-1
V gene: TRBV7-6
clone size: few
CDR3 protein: CASRSLAGGNNEQFF
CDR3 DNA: TGTGCCAGCAGATCACTAGCGGGGGGGAACAATGAGCAGTTCTTC

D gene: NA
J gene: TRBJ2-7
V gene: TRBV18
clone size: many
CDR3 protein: CASSPGASGEQYF
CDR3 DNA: TGTGCCAGCTCACCAGGGGCGTCCGGCGAGCAGTACTTC

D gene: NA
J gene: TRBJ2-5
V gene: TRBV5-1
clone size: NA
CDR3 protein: CASSPVTGMETQYF
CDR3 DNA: TGCGCCAGCAGCCCGGTCACAGGGATGGAGACCCAGTACTTC

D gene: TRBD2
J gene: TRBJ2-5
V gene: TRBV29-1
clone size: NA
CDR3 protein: CSVEWLAGKETQYF
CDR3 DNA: TGCAGCGTTGAATGGCTAGCGGGGAAAGAGACCCAGTACTTC

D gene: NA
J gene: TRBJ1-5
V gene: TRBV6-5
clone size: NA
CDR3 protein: CAIAAGDQPQHF
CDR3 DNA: TGTGCCATTGCTGCAGGGGATCAGCCCCAGCATTTT

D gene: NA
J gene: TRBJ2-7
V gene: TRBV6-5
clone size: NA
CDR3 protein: CASSYEAGSTYEQYF
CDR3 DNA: TGTGCCAGCAGTTACGAGGCAGGTTCGACCTACGAGCAGTACTTC

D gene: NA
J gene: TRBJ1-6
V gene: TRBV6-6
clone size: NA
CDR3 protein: CASRRQGFGSPLHF
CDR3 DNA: TGTGCCAGCAGGCGCCAGGGATTCGGTTCACCCCTCCACTTT

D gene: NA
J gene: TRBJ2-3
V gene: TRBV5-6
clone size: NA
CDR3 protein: CASSFAPGSDTQYF
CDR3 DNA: TGTGCCAGCAGCTTCGCTCCAGGGAGTGATACGCAGTATTTT

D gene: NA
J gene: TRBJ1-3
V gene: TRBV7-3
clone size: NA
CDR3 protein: CASSSGNTIYF
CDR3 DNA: TGTGCCAGCAGCTCAGGAAACACCATATATTTT

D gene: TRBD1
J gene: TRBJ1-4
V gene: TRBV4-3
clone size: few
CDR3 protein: CASSPERGQVLGNEKLFF
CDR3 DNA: TGCGCCAGCAGCCCAGAGAGGGGACAGGTCCTCGGTAATGAAAAACTGTTTTTT

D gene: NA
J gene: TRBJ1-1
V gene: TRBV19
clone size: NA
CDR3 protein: CASSPQAGMTEAFF
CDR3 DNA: TGTGCCAGTAGTCCACAGGCGGGTATGACTGAAGCTTTCTTT

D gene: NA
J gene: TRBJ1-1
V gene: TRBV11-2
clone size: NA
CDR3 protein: CASSLGLDTEAFF
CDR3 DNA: TGTGCCAGCAGCCTTGGGCTAGACACTGAAGCTTTCTTT

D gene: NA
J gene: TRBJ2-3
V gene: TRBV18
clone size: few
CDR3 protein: CASSPPGVADTQYF
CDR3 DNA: TGTGCCAGCTCACCACCAGGGGTTGCAGATACGCAGTATTTT